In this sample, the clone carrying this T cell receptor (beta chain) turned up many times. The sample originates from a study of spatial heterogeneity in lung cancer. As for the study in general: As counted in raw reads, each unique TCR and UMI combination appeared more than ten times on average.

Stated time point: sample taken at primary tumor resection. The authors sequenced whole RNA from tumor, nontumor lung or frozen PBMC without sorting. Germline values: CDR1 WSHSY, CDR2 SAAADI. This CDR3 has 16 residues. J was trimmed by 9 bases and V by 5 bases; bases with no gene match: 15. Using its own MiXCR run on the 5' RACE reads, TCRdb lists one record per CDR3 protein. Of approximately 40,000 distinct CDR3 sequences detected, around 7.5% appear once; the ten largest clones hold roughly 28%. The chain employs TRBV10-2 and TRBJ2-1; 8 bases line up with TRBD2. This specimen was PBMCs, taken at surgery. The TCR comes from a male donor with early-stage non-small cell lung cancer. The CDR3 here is CASSRSGGLGASEQFF. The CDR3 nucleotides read TGCGCCAGCAGTCGAAGCGGGGGATTGGGGGCGAGTGAGCAGTTCTTC.